One and the same sample provided the 18 T cell receptor beta chains below, sequenced in a study of blood T cell repertoires in COVID-19. The repertoire was sequenced with immunoSEQ multiplex PCR; TCRdb's copy has only in-frame clones and lacks some. The sample lists some 200,000 clones; 80% were seen once. The sequencing input was peripheral blood. These TCRs come from a human donor in a cohort sampled during active COVID-19.

The chain carries TRBV5-6 and TRBJ1-4; a possible D gene is TRBD1 (6 bases). V lost 3 bases to trimming and J lost 6 bases, with 12 bases between them. There are 14 residues in the CDR3. Germline assignment: CDR1 SGHDT and CDR2 YYEEEE. For the CDR3, the DNA is TGTGCCAGCAGCTCCACAGGGTGGGATGAAAAACTGTTTTTT. This encodes CASSSTGWDEKLFF.

V usage is TRBV7-3 and J usage is TRBJ2-2; TRBD1 agrees at 7 bases. There are 15 residues in the CDR3. V dropped 3 bases and J dropped 5; count of bases not matched to a gene: 6. Germline CDR1 and CDR2: SGHTA and FQGTGA. The DNA for the CDR3 is TGTGCCAGCAGCTTGACAGGGAAAGGGACCGGGGAGCTGTTTTTT. This codes for CASSLTGKGTGELFF.

The rearrangement joins TRBV28 to TRBJ2-4, with D hard to call. The length of the CDR3 is 13 residues. Germline V lookup: CDR1 MDHEN, CDR2 SYDVKM. The V gene lost 10 bases and the J gene lost 0 bases, with 10 bases spanning the gap. In nucleotides, the CDR3 is TGTGCCACCGAGAAGTTAGCCAAAAACATTCAGTACTTC. Amino acids: CATEKLAKNIQYF.

This clone was seen a few times. V is TRBV29-1 and J is TRBJ2-7; 7 nucleotides agree with TRBD1. From germline, CDR1 is SQVTM and CDR2 ANQGSEA. Trimming took 4 bases from V and 1 from J; bases not matched to a gene: 1. The CDR3 extends over 12 amino acids. The CDR3 is CSVVQGSYEQYF. The CDR3 region has the DNA TGCAGCGTTGTACAGGGGTCCTACGAGCAGTACTTC.

This chain joins TRBV7-8 and TRBJ1-3; TRBD1 is a possible D gene (6 bases). The CDR3 contains 16 residues. V was shortened by 5 bases and J by 2 bases, with 16 bases between the two germline ends. Germline V lookup: CDR1 SGHVS, CDR2 FQNEAQ. The CDR3 is CASSPYRVVAGNTIYF. CDR3 coding DNA: TGTGCCAGCAGCCCGTACAGGGTAGTTGCTGGAAACACCATATATTTT.

This chain's CDR3 is CATSAVGQVSTDTQYF. CDR3 DNA: TGTGCCACCAGTGCCGTAGGACAGGTTAGCACAGATACGCAGTATTTT. V and J are TRBV24-1 and TRBJ2-3, with TRBD1 matching 7 bases. Per the germline V gene, CDR1 is KGHDR and CDR2 is SFDVKD. The V and J ends lost 5 bases and 0 bases, in that order; junction bases with no gene match: 7. This CDR3 has 16 residues.

V is TRBV28 and J is TRBJ2-7, with 10 bases lining up with TRBD1. Germline CDR1 MDHEN, CDR2 SYDVKM. The CDR3 runs 15 residues. Losses at the gene ends were 6 bases for V and 7 bases for J; bases not matched to a gene: 12. The CDR3 region has the DNA TGTGCCAGCAGACCCGTCGACAGGGGGCCTAGGGAGCAGTACTTC. Translated, it gives CASRPVDRGPREQYF.

The genes are TRBV7-9 and TRBJ2-3; 9 positions agree with TRBD1. This CDR3 is 17 amino acids long. The germline gives CDR1 SEHNR, CDR2 FQNEAQ (reference sequence). The trim removed 1 base at V and 3 bases at J, leaving 8 bases unmatched. The CDR3 DNA follows: TGTGCCAGCAGCTTAGACTGGGACAGGGAAATTACAGATACGCAGTATTTT. This sequence encodes CASSLDWDREITDTQYF.

Details on this clone: Germline is not matched at one junction end, which may reflect a read error. This chain connects TRBV11-1 to TRBJ1-1; D is unresolved. The CDR3 is 12 residues long. The germline V gene encodes CDR1 SGHAT and CDR2 FQDESV (reference sequence). CDR3 loop: CASSLVNSEAFF. The CDR3 DNA reads as TGTGCCAGCAGCTTAGTTAACAGTGAAGCTTTCTTT.

DNA of the CDR3: TGTGCCTGGAGTGGGACAGGCTATGGCTACACCTTC. It specifies CAWSGTGYGYTF. The chain links TRBV30 to TRBJ1-2; TRBD1 aligns across 7 bases. In germline, CDR1 is GTSNPN, CDR2 SVGIG (reference sequence). V was pared by 1 base and J by 4 bases, with 0 bases of the junction left unmatched. The CDR3 extends over 12 amino acids.

A word on this clone: Other DNA sequences from this sample encode an identical CDR3 as well. The genes are TRBV5-1 and TRBJ2-2; 8 positions match TRBD1. This CDR3 has 15 residues. With V trimmed by 6 bases and J by 1 base, 5 bases remained unmatched. The germline V gene encodes CDR1 SGHRS and CDR2 YFSETQ. The CDR3 bases are TGCGCCAGCACCAGGACAGGGCGGAACACCGGGGAGCTGTTTTTT. It translates to CASTRTGRNTGELFF. The full variable domain, completed using reference TRBV5-1 and TRBJ2-2, is KAGVTQTPRYLIKTRGQQVTLSCSPISGHRSVSWYQQTPGQGLQFLFEYFSETQRNKGNFPGRFSGRQFSNSRSEMNVSTLELGDSALYLCASTRTGRNTGELFFGEGSRLTVL.

The rearrangement uses TRBV19 and TRBJ2-5; 7 bases align to TRBD1. The V gene's germline CDR1 is LNHDA and CDR2 SQIVND (reference sequence). CDR3 length: 15 amino acids. V shed 4 bases, J shed 5 bases, and the junction held 10 bases outside the gene matches. CDR3 bases: TGTGCCAGTAGTACCTACGGACAGGCTCGGGAGACCCAGTACTTC. Amino acids: CASSTYGQARETQYF. Full variable domain (remainder filled in from reference TRBV19 and TRBJ2-5): DGGITQSPKYLFRKEGQNVTLSCEQNLNHDAMYWYRQDPGQGLRLIYYSQIVNDFQKGDIAEGYSVSREKKESFPLTVTSAQKNPTAFYLCASSTYGQARETQYFGPGTRLLVL.

Of note for this clone: One end of the junction fails to match germline, which may point to a read error. The chain uses TRBV2 and TRBJ2-5; weak D call: TRBD1 (6 bases). This CDR3 region has 12 residues. Germline CDR1 reads SNHLY; CDR2 reads FYNNEI. DNA for the CDR3: TGTGCCAGCAGCTCAACGACAGGCTTCCCGGACTTC. Translated: CASSSTTGFPDF.

V and J are TRBV28 and TRBJ2-7; D perhaps matches TRBD1 (6 bases). V was shortened by 5 bases and J by 4 bases, with 6 bases between the two germline ends. CDR1 and CDR2 from the germline V gene are MDHEN and SYDVKM. This CDR3 spans 11 amino acids. The CDR3 is CASSDRYEQYF. CDR3 bases: TGTGCCAGCAGTGACAGGTACGAGCAGTACTTC.

The chain recombines TRBV7-9 with TRBJ2-1; 8 bases agree with TRBD1. The length of the CDR3 is 15 residues. With 3 bases clipped from V and 6 bases from J, the junction kept 7 bases outside the gene matches. Germline CDR1 reads SEHNR; CDR2 reads FQNEAQ (reference sequence). CDR3 in DNA: TGTGCCAGCAGCTTTGGGGACAGGTTCCGCAATGAGCAGTTCTTC. Amino acids: CASSFGDRFRNEQFF.

The chain is built from TRBV3-1 (or the pseudogene TRBV3-2) and TRBJ1-3; D remains ambiguous. The CDR3 extends over 15 amino acids. Per germline, CDR1 LGHDT and CDR2 YNNKEL (reference sequence). Trimming shortened V by 1 base and J by 0 bases, and 7 bases separated the two germline ends. The DNA of the CDR3 is TGTGCCAGCAGCCAAGCAGCGATCTCTGGAAACACCATATATTTT. Protein sequence: CASSQAAISGNTIYF.

Points on this clone: This sample includes further DNA sequences coding for the same CDR3. The rearrangement links TRBV9 to TRBJ2-3; no definite D call. This CDR3 spans 14 amino acids. The ends were cut back, 0 bases at V and 0 bases at J, with 5 bases in the middle. CDR1 is SGDLS, CDR2 YYNGEE, per germline. As DNA, the CDR3 is TGTGCCAGCAGCGTAGCTTCCAGCACAGATACGCAGTATTTT. Protein sequence: CASSVASSTDTQYF. Based on the CDR3 plus reference TRBV9 and TRBJ2-3, the full variable domain is DSGVTQTPKHLITATGQRVTLRCSPRSGDLSVYWYQQSLDQGLQFLIQYYNGEERAKGNILERFSAQQFPDLHSELNLSSLELGDSALYFCASSVASSTDTQYFGPGTRLTVL.

This chain uses TRBV5-1 with TRBJ1-1, with no clear D. Germline V gene data show CDR1 as SGHRS and CDR2 as YFSETQ. CDR3 size: 13 residues. Trimming shortened V by 0 bases and J by 0 bases, and 3 bases separated the two germline ends. CDR3 DNA sequence: TGCGCCAGCAGCTTGGTCGTGAACACTGAAGCTTTCTTT. Its translation: CASSLVVNTEAFF.